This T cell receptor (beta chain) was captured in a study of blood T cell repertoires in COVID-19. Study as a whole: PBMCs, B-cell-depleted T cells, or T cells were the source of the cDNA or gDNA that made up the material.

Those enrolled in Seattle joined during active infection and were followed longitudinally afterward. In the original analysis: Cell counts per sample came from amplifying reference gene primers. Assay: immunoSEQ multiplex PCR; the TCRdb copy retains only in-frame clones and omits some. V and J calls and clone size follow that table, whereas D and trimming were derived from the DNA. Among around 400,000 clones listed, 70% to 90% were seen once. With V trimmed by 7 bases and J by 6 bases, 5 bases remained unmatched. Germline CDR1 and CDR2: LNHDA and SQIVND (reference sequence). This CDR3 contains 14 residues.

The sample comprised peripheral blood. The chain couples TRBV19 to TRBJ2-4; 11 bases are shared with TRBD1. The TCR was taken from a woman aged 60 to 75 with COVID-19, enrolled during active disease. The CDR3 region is CASTGTGGGNIQYF. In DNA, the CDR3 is TGTGCCAGTACCGGGACAGGGGGGGGAAACATTCAGTACTTC.